Below are 22 T cell receptor beta chains sequenced from a single sample in a study of cytomegalovirus exposure and HLA in healthy donors. Generated by immunoSEQ multiplex PCR, the TCRdb table keeps only in-frame clones and is missing some. This sample yields 55,000 to 85,000 clones, of which 94% are seen a single time; 1% belongs to the top ten. The sample was PBMCs. These TCRs come from a woman aged 18 to 35 in good health and CMV-seronegative.

This rearrangement joins TRBV5-4 to TRBJ2-7, with 8 bases fitting TRBD2. Per the germline V gene, CDR1 is SGHNT and CDR2 is YYREEE (reference sequence). There are 15 residues in the CDR3. V dropped 4 bases and J dropped 1; count of bases not matched to a gene: 7. The DNA for the CDR3 is TGTGCCAGCAGCCAGGAAGCGGGGGCTTCCTACGAGCAGTACTTC. It is translated as CASSQEAGASYEQYF.

This clone has a single count. The chain combines TRBV4-1 with TRBJ2-7; TRBD1 matches at 8 bases. CDR3 length equals 16 residues. Looked up from germline, CDR1 is MGHRA and CDR2 is YSYEKL. Germline trimming cut 0 bases from V and 2 bases from J; bases unmatched to any gene: 6. CDR3 nucleotides: TGCGCCAGCAGCCAAGAGCTTCGGACAGGGCCCTACGAGCAGTACTTC. Protein product: CASSQELRTGPYEQYF.

This chain links TRBV19 with TRBJ2-1, with unresolved D. With 4 bases removed from V and 10 bases from J, the gap between germline ends came to 11 bases. This CDR3 comprises 12 residues. Germline CDR1 reads LNHDA; CDR2 reads SQIVND (reference sequence). For the CDR3, the DNA is TGTGCCAGTAGTAATTATCGGTACGAGCAGTTCTTC. Protein sequence: CASSNYRYEQFF.

The CDR3 DNA reads TGTGCCAGCAGTGTACTAGCGGGGAATGAGCAGTTCTTC. Encoded protein: CASSVLAGNEQFF. The chain joins TRBV6-1 to TRBJ2-1; 10 bases are a match to TRBD2. Germline V CDR1 and CDR2: MNHNS, SASEGT. The CDR3 totals 13 residues. J lost 7 bases, V lost 4 bases, and 1 base had no gene match.

The chain couples TRBV10-3 to TRBJ1-2; tentatively, D is TRBD1 (6 bases). CDR1 and CDR2 from the germline V gene are ENHRY and SYGVKD. The ends were cut back, 4 bases at V and 4 bases at J, with 13 bases in the middle. The CDR3 is 14 residues long. The CDR3 region is CAISGGGLSYGYTF. CDR3 DNA: TGTGCCATCAGTGGCGGGGGGCTTAGCTATGGCTACACCTTC.

This chain joins TRBV9 and TRBJ1-5; TRBD1 matches at 8 bases. CDR3 length equals 14 residues. In germline, CDR1 is SGDLS, CDR2 YYNGEE. V lost 4 bases and J lost 4; bases outside the gene matches: 4. The CDR3 DNA sequence: TGTGCCAGCAGCCCGACAGGGGCAAATCAGCCCCAGCATTTT. Protein: CASSPTGANQPQHF.

CDR3 bases: TGTGCCAGCAGCGTCACCATAGGGGCTGGCTACAATGAGCAGTTCTTC. Its protein is CASSVTIGAGYNEQFF. This chain uses TRBV13 with TRBJ2-1; D might be TRBD1 (5 bases). Trimming left V 5 bases short and J 3 bases short, with 17 bases between. The CDR3 consists of 16 residues. The germline V gene has CDR1 PRHDT and CDR2 FYEKMQ (reference sequence).

This sequence joins TRBV6-5 and TRBJ2-7, with D perhaps TRBD2 (6 bases). The CDR3 spans 14 residues. Trimming left V 6 bases short and J 0 bases short, with 12 bases between. CDR1 and CDR2 from the germline V gene are MNHEY and SVGAGI. CDR3 sequence: CASRQEAGSYEQYF. Written as DNA, the CDR3 is TGTGCCAGCAGACAAGAAGCGGGCTCCTACGAGCAGTACTTC.

The chain combines TRBV9 with TRBJ1-2, with 9 bases matching TRBD1. The CDR3 loop spans 15 amino acids. Germline V CDR1 and CDR2: SGDLS, YYNGEE. Trimming removed 4 bases from V and 5 bases from J; junction bases left unmatched: 9. The CDR3 here is CASSSRQGGSYGYTF. The DNA for the CDR3 is TGTGCCAGCAGCTCCAGACAGGGGGGATCGTATGGCTACACCTTC.

The chain has TRBV7-6 and TRBJ2-1; TRBD1 aligns across 7 bases. The germline CDR1 and CDR2 sequences are SGHVS and FNYEAQ. Unmatched junction bases numbered 6, after V lost 5 bases and J lost 2 bases. The CDR3 consists of 15 residues. The CDR3 reads CASSLRGGPYNEQFF. The CDR3 region has the DNA TGTGCCAGCAGCCTTAGAGGGGGCCCCTACAATGAGCAGTTCTTC. Combining the CDR3 with reference TRBV7-6 and TRBJ2-1 gives the whole variable domain GAGVSQSPRYKVTKRGQDVALRCDPISGHVSLYWYRQALGQGPEFLTYFNYEAQQDKSGLPNDRFSAERPEGSISTLTIQRTEQRDSAMYRCASSLRGGPYNEQFFGPGTRLTVL.

Comment on this clone: The sample holds other DNA sequences that translate to the same CDR3. The chain combines TRBV9 with TRBJ2-3; D remains unclear. CDR1 and CDR2 from the germline V gene are SGDLS and YYNGEE. Deletions cut 2 bases from V and 0 bases from J, with 4 bases between. CDR3 length: 13 residues. The DNA of the CDR3 is TGTGCCAGCAGCGTTTCTAGCACAGATACGCAGTATTTT. Encoded protein: CASSVSSTDTQYF.

The V and J genes are TRBV5-1 and TRBJ2-1; the D is unclear. The CDR3 runs to 18 residues. Germline assignment: CDR1 SGHRS and CDR2 YFSETQ. Trimming cost V 0 bases and J 0 bases, with 16 bases left between them. CDR3 amino acids: CASSLAPQLPSSYNEQFF. The CDR3, as DNA: TGCGCCAGCAGCTTGGCGCCACAGCTTCCGAGCTCCTACAATGAGCAGTTCTTC.

V is TRBV6-1 and J is TRBJ2-3; 8 bases align to TRBD1. The CDR3 contains 15 residues. The germline V gene encodes CDR1 MNHNS and CDR2 SASEGT. Trimming removed 6 bases from V and 2 bases from J; junction bases left unmatched: 7. The CDR3 spells CASRVLGQATDTQYF. The CDR3 DNA sequence: TGTGCCAGCAGGGTATTGGGACAGGCCACAGATACGCAGTATTTT.

The rearrangement joins TRBV10-3 to TRBJ2-7; tentative D call: TRBD1 (7 bases). CDR3 length: 13 amino acids. CDR1 is ENHRY and CDR2 is SYGVKD in the germline V gene. Deletions cut 6 bases from V and 1 base from J, with 10 bases between. CDR3 coding DNA: TGTGCCATCAGGCGGGACAGATCCTACGAGCAGTACTTC. Protein product: CAIRRDRSYEQYF.

The V call is TRBV6-5, the J call TRBJ2-2, with a possible D match to TRBD1 (5 bases). Germline V gives CDR1 MNHEY, CDR2 SVGAGI. The length of the CDR3 is 16 residues. The V and J ends lost 2 bases and 6 bases respectively, with 16 bases between them. In DNA, the CDR3 is TGTGCCAGCAGTTACACAGCCCTTTCAGGGTCCGGGGAGCTGTTTTTT. Protein sequence: CASSYTALSGSGELFF.

The chain joins TRBV6-5 to TRBJ2-5; D ambiguous. Per the germline V gene, CDR1 is MNHEY and CDR2 is SVGAGI. This CDR3 is built from 15 residues. V was cut by 0 bases and J by 5 bases, with 13 bases left in between. CDR3 protein: CASSYSTPPRETQYF. The CDR3 DNA reads TGTGCCAGCAGTTACTCTACTCCACCGAGGGAGACCCAGTACTTC.

This chain connects TRBV6-4 to TRBJ2-1; 7 bases fit TRBD2. The V gene end was trimmed by 0 bases and the J gene end by 4 bases; junction bases not matched to a gene: 6. CDR1 and CDR2 from the germline V gene are MRHNA and SNTAGT. There are 16 residues in the CDR3. The chain's CDR3 is CASSDSSGEGYNEQFF. DNA of the CDR3: TGTGCCAGCAGTGACTCGTCCGGGGAGGGGTACAATGAGCAGTTCTTC.

This chain uses TRBV6-1 with TRBJ2-3; 7 bases agree with TRBD2. Trimming took 6 bases from V and 7 from J; bases not matched to a gene: 13. CDR1 MNHNS and CDR2 SASEGT come from the germline V gene. This CDR3 has 15 amino acids. The DNA of the CDR3 is TGTGCCAGCAGAGACAGTGAGGGAGGGCCCTATACGCAGTATTTT. The encoded protein is CASRDSEGGPYTQYF.

The rearrangement joins TRBV6-1 to TRBJ2-1, with 10 positions matching TRBD2. The J segment lost 8 bases and the V segment lost 11 bases, leaving 15 bases of the junction unmatched. This CDR3 is 15 amino acids long. Germline V gene sequence: CDR1 MNHNS, CDR2 SASEGT. The DNA for the CDR3 is TGTGCCGAATCACCTTCGCCTAGCGGGAGTGATGAGCAGTTCTTC. Its translation: CAESPSPSGSDEQFF.

CDR3 in DNA: TGCGCCAGCAGCCAAGAATCGGACTGGACCTACAATGAGCAGTTCTTC. It translates to CASSQESDWTYNEQFF. The genes are TRBV4-1 and TRBJ2-1, with D maybe TRBD2 (5 bases). Trimming pared 0 bases from V and 2 bases from J, leaving 11 bases between. CDR1 and CDR2 from the germline V gene are MGHRA and YSYEKL. The CDR3 sequence is 16 residues long.

The rearrangement links TRBV11-2 to TRBJ2-5; 11 nucleotides align to TRBD1. Germline V gives CDR1 SGHAT, CDR2 FQNNGV. The ends lost 3 bases at V and 3 bases at J; junction bases unmatched: 3. CDR3 length: 15 amino acids. This CDR3 is CASSFGQGAKETQYF. The CDR3 nucleotides are TGTGCCAGCAGCTTCGGACAGGGGGCAAAAGAGACCCAGTACTTC.

V is TRBV11-2 and J is TRBJ2-1, with D possibly TRBD2 on 5 matching bases. The germline V and J ends were trimmed by 5 bases and 6 bases, with 11 bases remaining between them. The CDR3 totals 13 residues. Germline V lookup: CDR1 SGHAT, CDR2 FQNNGV. The CDR3 nucleotides read TGTGCCAGCAGCACGGACTTTTTCAATGAGCAGTTCTTC. Translating it yields CASSTDFFNEQFF.